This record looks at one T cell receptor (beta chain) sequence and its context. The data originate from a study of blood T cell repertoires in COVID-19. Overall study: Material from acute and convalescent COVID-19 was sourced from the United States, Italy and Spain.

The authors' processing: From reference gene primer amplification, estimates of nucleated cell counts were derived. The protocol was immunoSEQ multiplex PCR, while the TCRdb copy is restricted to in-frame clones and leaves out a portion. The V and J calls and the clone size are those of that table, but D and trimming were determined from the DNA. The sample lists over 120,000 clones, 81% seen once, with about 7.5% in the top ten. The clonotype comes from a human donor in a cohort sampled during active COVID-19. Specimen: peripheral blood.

The CDR3 here is CASSTQGAGAEQYF. CDR3 nucleotide sequence: TGTGCCAGCAGCACCCAGGGGGCGGGGGCCGAGCAGTACTTC. The rearrangement uses TRBV7-3 and TRBJ2-7; tentatively, D is TRBD1 (8 bases). Trimming cost V 5 bases and J 6 bases, with 17 bases left between them. This CDR3 is 14 amino acids long. Germline values: CDR1 SGHTA, CDR2 FQGTGA.